One sample yielded the 3 T cell receptor beta chains listed below, sequenced in a study of blood T cell repertoires in COVID-19. Libraries were prepared by immunoSEQ multiplex PCR; TCRdb keeps only in-frame clonotypes and omits some of them. The sample yields roughly 220,000 clones, roughly 81% seen once. Source material: peripheral blood. These receptors all come from a woman of 80 years or more with COVID-19, enrolled during active disease.

The chain carries TRBV5-6 and TRBJ1-2; 8 nucleotides line up with TRBD1. The CDR3 has 13 residues. Germline V gene data show CDR1 as SGHDT and CDR2 as YYEEEE. The V gene end was trimmed by 4 bases and the J gene end by 8 bases; junction bases not matched to a gene: 7. The CDR3 bases are TGTGCCAGCAGCCTGGCGACAGGGGAAGGCTACACCTTC. It yields the protein CASSLATGEGYTF.

This clone was detected once. The chain recombines TRBV18 with TRBJ2-7; D ambiguous. The CDR3 sequence is 16 residues long. Germline CDR1 and CDR2: KGHSH and LQKENI. Trimming pared 6 bases from V and 0 bases from J, leaving 18 bases between. CDR3 protein: CASSPLGVGYSYEQYF. In nucleotides, the CDR3 is TGTGCCAGCTCCCCCCTGGGCGTCGGTTACTCCTACGAGCAGTACTTC.

About this clone: The junction differs from germline at one of its ends, possibly a read error. The V and J genes are TRBV7-2 and TRBJ2-5; 10 bases agree with TRBD2. Germline-derived CDR1 and CDR2 are SGHTA and FQGNSA. The CDR3 spans 17 residues. This chain's CDR3 is CASRLGVGLALQETQYF. The CDR3 DNA reads TGTGCCAGCAGATTAGGGGTGGGACTAGCGCTTCAGGAGACCCAGTACTTC.